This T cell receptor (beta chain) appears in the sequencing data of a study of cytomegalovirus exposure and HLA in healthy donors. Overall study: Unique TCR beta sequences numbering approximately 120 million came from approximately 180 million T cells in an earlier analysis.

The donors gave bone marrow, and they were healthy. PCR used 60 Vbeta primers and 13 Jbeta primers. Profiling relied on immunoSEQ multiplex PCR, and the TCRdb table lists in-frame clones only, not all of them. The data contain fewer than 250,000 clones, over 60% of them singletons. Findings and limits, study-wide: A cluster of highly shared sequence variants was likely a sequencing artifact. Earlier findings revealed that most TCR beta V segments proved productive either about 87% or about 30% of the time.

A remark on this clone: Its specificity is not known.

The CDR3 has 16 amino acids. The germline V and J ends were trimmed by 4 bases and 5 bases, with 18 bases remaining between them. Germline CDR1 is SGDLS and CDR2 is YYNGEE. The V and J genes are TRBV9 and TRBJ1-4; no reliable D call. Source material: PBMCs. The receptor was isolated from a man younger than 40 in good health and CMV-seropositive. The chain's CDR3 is CASSLGSLATNEKLFF. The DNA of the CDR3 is TGTGCCAGCAGCTTAGGCAGCTTAGCCACCAATGAAAAACTGTTTTTT.